This T cell receptor beta chain was sequenced for a study of spatial heterogeneity in lung cancer. Trimming left V 7 bases short and J 0 bases short, with 12 bases between. This CDR3 spans 15 amino acids. Germline V gives CDR1 SGHTA, CDR2 FQGNSA. This clonotype occurred many times. A much more abundant neighbour one base away suggests this may be a read error. TCRdb re-called the 5' RACE reads through MiXCR, storing one row per CDR3 protein. Here the sample spans more than 10,000 distinct CDR3 sequences, approximately 3.5% being singletons. The sample's time point: sample taken at primary tumor resection.

J is TRBJ2-2 and V is TRBV7-2; D is perhaps TRBD1 (5 bases). The input for sequencing was PBMCs, taken at surgery. The receptor was derived from a male donor with early-stage non-small cell lung cancer. Here the CDR3 DNA reads TGTACCAGCACGATAGGGGCCACGAACACCGGGGAGCTGTTTTTT. It yields the protein CTSTIGATNTGELFF.